The present TCR beta chain was sequenced within a study of T-cell memory formation after mild COVID-19. Study information: The TCR clusters were mostly specific to one donor.

The CDR3 has 18 residues. Trimming took 2 bases from V and 0 from J, leaving 17 bases between them. CDR1 is MDHEN and CDR2 is SYDVKM in the germline V gene. As for this clonotype: Its antigen is undetermined.

TCRdb redid the calling of the 5' RACE reads with MiXCR, one entry per CDR3 protein. The repertoire includes a few hundred thousand distinct CDR3 sequences, around 24% of them detected once, and roughly 9.7% sits in the top ten. Broader study findings: Second-wave clones reaching peak frequency on day 37 lacked confirmed SARS-CoV-2 specificity. A subset of responding clones appeared in pre-infection memory, suggesting cross-reactive memory joined. Clones shrinking from day 15 to 85 showed even CD4/CD8 mixes; later expanders tilted CD4+.

This TCR came from an adult woman who had mild COVID-19 (a few samples of this study predate the infection). Cell type and time point are not known. This chain joins TRBV28 and TRBJ1-5; a weak D match, TRBD1 (6 bases). The specimen sequenced was PBMCs or a T cell subset sorted from them (not recorded which). The chain's CDR3 is CASSLPTAGGYSNQPQHF. CDR3 in DNA: TGTGCCAGCAGTTTACCCACCGCGGGGGGCTATAGCAATCAGCCCCAGCATTTT.